This passage covers 7 T cell receptor beta chains from one sample sequenced in a study of T-cell memory formation after mild COVID-19. TCRdb re-called the 5' RACE reads with MiXCR, one entry per CDR3 protein. The sample contains roughly 310,000 distinct CDR3 sequences, about 15% of which appear only once. Sample: PBMCs or a T cell subset sorted from them (not recorded which). The receptors come from a man aged 18 to 30 who had mild COVID-19 (a few samples of this study predate the infection). Cell type and time point are not known.

V and J are TRBV4-2 and TRBJ1-6; 8 bases fit TRBD1. The CDR3 has 17 residues. Trimming at V came to 2 bases and at J to 6 bases, leaving 9 bases not matched to a gene. Germline CDR1 reads LGHNA; CDR2 reads YNFKEQ. CDR3 loop: CASSQRDRGGGNSPLHF. The CDR3 DNA reads as TGTGCCAGCAGCCAACGTGACAGGGGAGGGGGTAATTCACCCCTCCACTTT.

V usage is TRBV27 and J usage is TRBJ1-1; no reliable D call. The germline V gene has CDR1 MNHEY and CDR2 SMNVEV (reference sequence). The CDR3 extends over 14 amino acids. Trimming shortened V by 2 bases and J by 1 base, and 8 bases separated the two germline ends. CDR3 in amino acids: CASSLIDSNTEAFF. CDR3 coding DNA: TGTGCCAGCAGTTTAATAGACTCGAACACTGAAGCTTTCTTT.

In this sample, this clonotype turned up a few times. The CDR3 loop is CSARKVAGKETQYF. The CDR3 DNA sequence: TGCAGTGCTAGAAAGGTAGCGGGAAAGGAGACCCAGTACTTC. The chain joins TRBV20-1 to TRBJ2-5, with TRBD2 matching over 8 bases. From germline, CDR1 is DFQATT and CDR2 SNEGSKA (reference sequence). The CDR3 extends over 14 amino acids. The junction had 7 bases not matched to a gene; V was cut back by 2 bases and J by 5 bases.

This clonotype was found many times. The V and J genes are TRBV20-1 and TRBJ2-7; D not resolved. V gave up 0 bases and J gave up 3 bases, with 18 bases separating them. Germline V gene lookup returns CDR1 DFQATT and CDR2 SNEGSKA (reference sequence). CDR3 length equals 16 residues. CDR3 bases: TGCAGTGCTAGAGATGATTTGGAAGGGAAGGGCTACGAGCAGTACTTC. The encoded protein is CSARDDLEGKGYEQYF.

Worth noting for this clonotype: The limits of the CDR3 on the DNA are not certain, so only TCRdb's listed CDR3 is given. V is TRBV7-2 and J is TRBJ2-2; no check of the table's D call, TRBD2, against the DNA was made. The CDR3 region is 15 residues in length, termini included. Germline CDR1 and CDR2: SGHTA and FQGNSA. The CDR3: CGVIEEGRTPGSCFF.

This clonotype was seen just once. V usage is TRBV11-2 and J usage is TRBJ1-5; a weak D match, TRBD1 (5 bases). Looked up from germline, CDR1 is SGHAT and CDR2 is FQNNGV. The CDR3 loop spans 15 amino acids. V lost 4 bases and J 3 bases, leaving 13 bases between the germline ends. The CDR3 is CASSSLGGPNQPQHF. In DNA, the CDR3 is TGTGCCAGCAGCTCCCTTGGGGGTCCCAATCAGCCCCAGCATTTT.

The rearrangement uses TRBV6-5 and TRBJ2-2; D ambiguous. Trimming removed 0 bases from V and 5 bases from J, with 7 bases in between. Germline-derived CDR1 and CDR2 are MNHEY and SVGAGI. This CDR3 region has 14 residues. In DNA form, the CDR3 reads TGTGCCAGCAGTTACTCGACATTAACCGGGGAGCTGTTTTTT. Residues: CASSYSTLTGELFF.